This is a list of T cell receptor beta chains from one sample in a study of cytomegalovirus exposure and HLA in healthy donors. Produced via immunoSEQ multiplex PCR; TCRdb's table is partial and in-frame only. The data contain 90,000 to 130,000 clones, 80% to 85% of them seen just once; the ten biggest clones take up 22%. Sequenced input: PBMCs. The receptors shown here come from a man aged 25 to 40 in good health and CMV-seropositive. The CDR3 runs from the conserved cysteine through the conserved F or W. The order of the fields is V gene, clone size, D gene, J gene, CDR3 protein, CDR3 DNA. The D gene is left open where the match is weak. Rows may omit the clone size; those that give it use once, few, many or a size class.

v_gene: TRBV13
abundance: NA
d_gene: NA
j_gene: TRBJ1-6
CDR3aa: CASRRGSSYNSPLHF
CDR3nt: TGTGCCAGCAGACGAGGGAGCTCCTATAATTCACCCCTCCACTTT

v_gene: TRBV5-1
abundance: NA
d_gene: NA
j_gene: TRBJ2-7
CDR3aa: CASSPGAGHQPSSYEQYF
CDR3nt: TGCGCCAGCAGCCCCGGGGCGGGGCACCAACCATCCTCCTACGAGCAGTACTTC

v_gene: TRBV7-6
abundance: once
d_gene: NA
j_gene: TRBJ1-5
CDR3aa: CASSAESRNQPQHF
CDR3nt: TGTGCCAGCAGCGCGGAGTCCCGCAATCAGCCCCAGCATTTT

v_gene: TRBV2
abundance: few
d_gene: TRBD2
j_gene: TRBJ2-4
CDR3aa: CASSVFSGGENIQYF
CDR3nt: TGTGCCAGCAGTGTATTTAGCGGGGGGGAAAACATTCAGTACTTC

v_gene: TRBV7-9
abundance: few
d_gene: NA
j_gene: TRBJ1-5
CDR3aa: CASSPAGGQGNQPQHF
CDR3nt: TGTGCCAGCAGCCCGGCGGGGGGGCAGGGCAATCAGCCCCAGCATTTT

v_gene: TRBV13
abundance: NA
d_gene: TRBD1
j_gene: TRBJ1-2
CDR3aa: CASSILLDRVKGYTF
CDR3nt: TGTGCCAGCAGCATACTCCTCGACAGGGTAAAAGGCTACACCTTC

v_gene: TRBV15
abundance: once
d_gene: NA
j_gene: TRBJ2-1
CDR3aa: CASSQGSYNEQFF
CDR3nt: TGTGCCAGCAGCCAGGGGTCCTACAATGAGCAGTTCTTC

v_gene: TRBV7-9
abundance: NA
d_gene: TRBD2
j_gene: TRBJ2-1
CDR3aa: CASSQRGLAGGEQFF
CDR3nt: TGTGCCAGCAGCCAAAGGGGACTAGCGGGGGGCGAGCAGTTCTTC

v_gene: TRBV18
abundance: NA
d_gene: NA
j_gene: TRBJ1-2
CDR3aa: CASSPRNQGQGYTF
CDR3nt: TGTGCCAGCTCACCACGTAATCAGGGGCAAGGCTACACCTTC

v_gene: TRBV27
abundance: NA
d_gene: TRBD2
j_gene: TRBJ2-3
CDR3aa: CASGGLVTGGRGAPPDTQYF
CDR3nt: TGTGCCAGCGGGGGTCTCGTAACGGGGGGGCGGGGAGCTCCCCCAGATACGCAGTATTTT

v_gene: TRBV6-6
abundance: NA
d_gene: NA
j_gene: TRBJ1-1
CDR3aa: CASSYSEGFAEAFF
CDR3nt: TGCGCCAGCAGTTACTCGGAGGGGTTCGCTGAAGCTTTCTTT

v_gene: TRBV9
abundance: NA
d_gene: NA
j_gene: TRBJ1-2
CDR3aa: CASSVEARINYGYTF
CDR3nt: TGTGCCAGCAGCGTAGAAGCGCGTATAAACTATGGCTACACCTTC

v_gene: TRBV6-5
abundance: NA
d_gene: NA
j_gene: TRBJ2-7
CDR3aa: CASSYEGQSYEQYF
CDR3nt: TGTGCCAGCAGTTACGAAGGACAGAGCTACGAGCAGTACTTC

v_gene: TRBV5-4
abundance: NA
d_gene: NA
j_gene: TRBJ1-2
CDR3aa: CASSLLRQGALGGYTF
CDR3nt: TGTGCCAGCAGCTTGCTCCGGCAGGGCGCTCTCGGTGGCTACACCTTC

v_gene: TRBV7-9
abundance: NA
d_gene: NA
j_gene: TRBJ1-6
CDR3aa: CASSPLGDSPLHF
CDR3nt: TGTGCCAGCAGTCCTCTCGGAGATTCACCCCTCCACTTT

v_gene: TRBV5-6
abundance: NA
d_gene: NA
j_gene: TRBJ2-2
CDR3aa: CASSWGDSHLHTGELFF
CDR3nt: TGTGCCAGCAGCTGGGGGGACTCCCACCTCCACACCGGGGAGCTGTTTTTT

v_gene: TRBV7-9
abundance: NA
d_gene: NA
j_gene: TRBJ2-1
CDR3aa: CASSPTISGAYNEQFF
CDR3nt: TGTGCCAGCAGCCCGACGATCAGCGGAGCCTACAATGAGCAGTTCTTC

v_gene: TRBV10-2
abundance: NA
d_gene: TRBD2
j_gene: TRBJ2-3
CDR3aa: CASSERRGGTDTQYF
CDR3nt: TGCGCCAGCAGTGAGCGTCGGGGGGGCACAGATACGCAGTATTTT

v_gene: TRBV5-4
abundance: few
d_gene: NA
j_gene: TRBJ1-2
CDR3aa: CASSLNQGLRDGYTF
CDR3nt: TGTGCCAGCAGCTTGAATCAGGGGCTCCGAGATGGCTACACCTTC

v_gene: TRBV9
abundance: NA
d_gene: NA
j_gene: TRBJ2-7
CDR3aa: CASSVGSAKSYEQYF
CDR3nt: TGTGCCAGCAGCGTAGGGTCAGCGAAGTCCTACGAGCAGTACTTC

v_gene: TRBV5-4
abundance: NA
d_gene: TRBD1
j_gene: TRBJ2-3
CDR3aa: CASSLDRGSRTDTQYF
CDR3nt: TGTGCCAGCAGCTTGGACAGGGGCTCGCGGACAGATACGCAGTATTTT

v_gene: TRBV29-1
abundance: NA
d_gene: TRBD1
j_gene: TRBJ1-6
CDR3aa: CSVIRTGGSYNSPLHF
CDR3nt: TGCAGCGTTATCAGGACAGGGGGCTCCTATAATTCACCCCTCCACTTT

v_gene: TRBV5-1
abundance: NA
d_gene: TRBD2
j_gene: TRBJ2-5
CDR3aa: CASSPTSGLSGETQYF
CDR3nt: TGCGCCAGCAGCCCTACATCGGGACTATCGGGGGAGACCCAGTACTTC

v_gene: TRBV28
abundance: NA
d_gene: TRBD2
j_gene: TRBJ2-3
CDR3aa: CASSLLGPLVAGGPTDTQYF
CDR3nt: TGTGCCAGCAGTCTCCTAGGCCCCCTGGTAGCGGGGGGGCCGACAGATACGCAGTATTTT

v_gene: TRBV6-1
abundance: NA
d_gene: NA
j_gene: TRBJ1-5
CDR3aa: CASIMNPEGQPQHF
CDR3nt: TGTGCCAGCATAATGAATCCGGAGGGGCAGCCCCAGCATTTT

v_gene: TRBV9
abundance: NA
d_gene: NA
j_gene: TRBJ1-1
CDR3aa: CASSVGGTANTEAFF
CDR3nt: TGTGCCAGCAGCGTTGGGGGGACGGCGAACACTGAAGCTTTCTTT

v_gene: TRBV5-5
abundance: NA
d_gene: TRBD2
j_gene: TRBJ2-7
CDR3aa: CASSPSGTSGIVEQYF
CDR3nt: TGTGCCAGCAGCCCGTCCGGGACTAGCGGGATCGTGGAGCAGTACTTC

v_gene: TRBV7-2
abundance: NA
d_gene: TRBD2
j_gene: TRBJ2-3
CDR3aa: CASSLARVGGISDTQYF
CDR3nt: TGTGCCAGCAGCTTAGCGCGGGTCGGGGGGATCTCAGATACGCAGTATTTT

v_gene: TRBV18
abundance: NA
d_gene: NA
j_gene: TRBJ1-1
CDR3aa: CASFLWGTSNTEAFF
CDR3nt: TGTGCCAGCTTTTTATGGGGGACTTCGAACACTGAAGCTTTCTTT

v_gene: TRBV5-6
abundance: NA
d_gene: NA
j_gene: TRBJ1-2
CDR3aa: CASSRDEGRGYGYTF
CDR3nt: TGTGCCAGCTCGCGCGACGAGGGCAGGGGCTATGGCTACACCTTC

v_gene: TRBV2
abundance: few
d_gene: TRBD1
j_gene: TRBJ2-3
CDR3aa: CASRTRRGGQGGLHGTQYF
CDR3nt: TGTGCCAGCAGGACTAGACGAGGCGGACAGGGGGGCCTCCATGGTACGCAGTATTTT

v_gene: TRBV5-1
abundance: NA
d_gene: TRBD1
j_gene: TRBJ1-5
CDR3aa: CASSLTGTGGNQPQHF
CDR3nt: TGCGCCAGCAGCCTAACCGGGACAGGGGGTAATCAGCCCCAGCATTTT

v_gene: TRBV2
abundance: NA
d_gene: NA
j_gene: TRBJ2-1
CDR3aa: CATARLDTLGIFF
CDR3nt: TGTGCCACCGCGCGATTGGACACCCTGGGGATTTTCTTC

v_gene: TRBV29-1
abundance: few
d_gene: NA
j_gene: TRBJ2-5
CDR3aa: CSVDRNGETQYF
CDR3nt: TGCAGCGTTGACAGGAATGGGGAGACCCAGTACTTC

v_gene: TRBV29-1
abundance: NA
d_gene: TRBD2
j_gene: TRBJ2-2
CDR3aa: CTLRGENTGELFF
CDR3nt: TGCACCCTGCGGGGGGAGAACACCGGGGAGCTGTTTTTT

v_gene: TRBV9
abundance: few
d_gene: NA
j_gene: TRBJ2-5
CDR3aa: CASSVVAGETQYF
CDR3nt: TGTGCCAGCAGCGTAGTGGCTGGAGAGACCCAGTACTTC

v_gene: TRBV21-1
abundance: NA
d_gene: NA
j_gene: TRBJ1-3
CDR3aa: CARGGDRGPPLSGNTIYF
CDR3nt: TGTGCCAGAGGAGGGGACAGGGGTCCTCCCCTCTCTGGAAACACCATATATTTT

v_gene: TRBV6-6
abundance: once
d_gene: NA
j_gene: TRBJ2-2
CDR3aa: CASRSQQGWELFF
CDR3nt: TGTGCCAGCAGATCACAACAGGGCTGGGAGCTGTTTTTT

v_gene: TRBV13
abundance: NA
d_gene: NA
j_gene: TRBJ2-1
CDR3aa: CASSPLLGLEQFF
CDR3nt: TGTGCCAGCAGCCCCCTCTTGGGACTCGAGCAGTTCTTC

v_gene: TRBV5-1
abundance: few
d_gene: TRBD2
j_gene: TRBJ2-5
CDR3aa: CASSSTVQGGGDQYF
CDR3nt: TGCGCCAGCAGCTCCACAGTCCAGGGCGGGGGTGACCAGTACTTC

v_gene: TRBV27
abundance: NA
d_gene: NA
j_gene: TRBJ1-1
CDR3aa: CASSFSENTEAFF
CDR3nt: TGTGCCAGCAGTTTTTCAGAGAACACTGAAGCTTTCTTT

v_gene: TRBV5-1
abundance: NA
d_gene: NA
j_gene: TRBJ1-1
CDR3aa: CASSFDLTYKAFF
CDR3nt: TGCGCCAGCAGCTTCGACTTGACGTATAAAGCTTTCTTT

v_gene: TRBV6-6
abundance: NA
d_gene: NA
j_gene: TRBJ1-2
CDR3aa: CASSYRGSLDPYGYTF
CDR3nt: TGTGCCAGCAGTTATAGGGGTTCACTGGACCCCTATGGCTACACCTTC

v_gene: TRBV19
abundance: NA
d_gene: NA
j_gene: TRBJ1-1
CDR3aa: CASSSWTFEAFF
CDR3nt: TGTGCCAGTAGTTCCTGGACTTTTGAAGCTTTCTTT

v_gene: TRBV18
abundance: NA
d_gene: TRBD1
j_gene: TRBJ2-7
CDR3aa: CASSPPGTGSLYEQYF
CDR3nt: TGTGCCAGCTCACCACCCGGGACAGGGTCGCTGTACGAGCAGTACTTC

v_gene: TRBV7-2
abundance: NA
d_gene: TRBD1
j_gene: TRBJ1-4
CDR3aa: CASSLTRDSEKLFF
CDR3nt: TGTGCCAGCAGCTTAACTCGGGACAGCGAAAAACTGTTTTTT

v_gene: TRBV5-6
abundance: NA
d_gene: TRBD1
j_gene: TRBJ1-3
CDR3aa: CASSLQLTGGNWNTIYF
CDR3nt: TGTGCCAGCAGCTTACAACTCACAGGGGGAAACTGGAACACCATATATTTT

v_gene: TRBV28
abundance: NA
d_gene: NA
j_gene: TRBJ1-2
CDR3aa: CASSLGRGSNYGYTF
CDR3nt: TGTGCCAGCAGTTTGGGGCGCGGTTCTAACTATGGCTACACCTTC

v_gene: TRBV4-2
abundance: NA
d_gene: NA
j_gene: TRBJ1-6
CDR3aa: CASSLEITGTSGPPLHF
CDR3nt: TGTGCCAGCAGCCTCGAAATAACAGGGACGTCCGGACCACCCCTCCACTTT